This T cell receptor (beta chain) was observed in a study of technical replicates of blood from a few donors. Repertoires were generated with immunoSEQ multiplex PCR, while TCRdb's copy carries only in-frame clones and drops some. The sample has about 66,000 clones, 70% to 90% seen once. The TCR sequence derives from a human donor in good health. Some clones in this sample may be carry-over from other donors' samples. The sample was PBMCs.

CDR3 in amino acids: CASSTRTESEAFF. In nucleotides, the CDR3 is TGTGCCAGCAGCACCCGGACAGAATCTGAAGCTTTCTTT. The genes are TRBV7-9 and TRBJ1-1, with D tentatively TRBD1 (6 bases). This CDR3 contains 13 residues. V lost 5 bases, J lost 6 bases, and 13 bases lay in between. CDR1 is SEHNR, CDR2 FQNEAQ, per germline (reference sequence). The entire variable domain, with the rest obtained from reference TRBV7-9 and TRBJ1-1, is as follows: DTGVSQNPRHKITKRGQNVTFRCDPISEHNRLYWYRQTLGQGPEFLTYFQNEAQLEKSRLLSDRFSAERPKGSFSTLEIQRTEQGDSAMYLCASSTRTESEAFFGQGTRLTVV.